The 10 T cell receptor beta chains given below trace back to one sample, sequenced in a study of metastatic and nonmetastatic thyroid tumors. No patient had received any treatment before thyroid surgery. TCRdb re-clonotyped the PCR reads via MiXCR. This table has tens of thousands of clones, approximately 12% appearing once. Specimen: tumor tissue. These receptor sequences come from a female donor with papillary thyroid cancer or a benign thyroid nodule (not recorded which). Some clones in this sample may be carry-over from other donors' samples.

This clone was seen at least ten times. This chain joins TRBV10-3 and TRBJ1-3; the match to TRBD1 covers 10 bases. The CDR3 has 18 amino acids. V shed 5 bases, J shed 3 bases, and the junction held 13 bases outside the gene matches. CDR1 ENHRY and CDR2 SYGVKD come from the germline V gene. Here the CDR3 reads CAISQPGTGERVGNTIYF. DNA for the CDR3: TGTGCCATCAGTCAACCCGGGACAGGGGAACGAGTTGGAAACACCATATATTTT.

In its sample, this clone was seen many times. A much larger clone differs by one base, so this may be a read error. The V call is TRBV12-3 or TRBV12-4, the J call TRBJ2-7; D is perhaps TRBD1 (5 bases). Trimming removed 2 bases from V and 1 base from J, with 12 bases in between. This CDR3 has 15 residues. CDR3 coding DNA: TGTGCCAGCAGTTTATATTCGAGGACATCCTACGAGCAGTACTTC. It codes for CASSLYSRTSYEQYF.

For this clone: A read error is possible here, since a much larger clone lies one base away. The sample carries other DNA sequences with the same CDR3. This chain joins TRBV19 and TRBJ2-7; tentative D call: TRBD1 (6 bases). The CDR3 runs to 13 residues. V lost 4 bases, J lost 7 bases, and 14 bases lay in between. Germline V lookup: CDR1 LNHDA, CDR2 SQIVND (reference sequence). In DNA form, the CDR3 reads TGTGCCAGTAGTAGACGGACACAGGGAGAGCAGTACTTC. This encodes CASSRRTQGEQYF.

This clone was counted at least ten times. Other nucleotide sequences from this sample produce the same CDR3. The chain links TRBV12-3 or TRBV12-4 to TRBJ2-2, with TRBD2 as a possible D gene (7 bases). Trimming removed 4 bases at V and 5 bases at J, with 14 bases between. The CDR3 runs 15 residues. CDR3 DNA: TGTGCCAGCAGTTCCCCGGGGGGCTGGACCGGGGAGCTGTTTTTT. Translated, it gives CASSSPGGWTGELFF.

Of note for this clone: A much larger clone sits a single nucleotide away, making a read error possible. The sample carries other DNA sequences with the same CDR3. This chain connects TRBV11-2 to TRBJ2-3; D remains ambiguous. From germline, CDR1 is SGHAT and CDR2 FQNNGV. CDR3 length equals 12 residues. The DNA of the CDR3 is TGTGCCAGCAGCTTAAGCGTAGATACGCAGTACTTT. Its protein product is CASSLSVDTQYF.

This clone was seen ten or more times. A much larger clone differs from this one at a single base, so this may be a read error. This chain connects TRBV5-1 to TRBJ2-7; tentatively, D is TRBD1 or TRBD2 (5 bases each). Trimming shortened V by 3 bases and J by 6 bases, and 22 bases separated the two germline ends. The germline CDR1 and CDR2 sequences are SGHRS and YFSETQ. The CDR3 spans 16 residues. CDR3 sequence: CASSYTVPGRAREQYF. CDR3 DNA: TGCGCCAGCAGCTATACCGTCCCGGGACGAGCTCGCGAGCAGTACTTC. The full variable domain, rest sourced from reference TRBV5-1 and TRBJ2-7, is KAGVTQTPRYLIKTRGQQVTLSCSPISGHRSVSWYQQTPGQGLQFLFEYFSETQRNKGNFPGRFSGRQFSNSRSEMNVSTLELGDSALYLCASSYTVPGRAREQYFGPGTRLTVT.

This rearrangement joins TRBV7-2 to TRBJ2-3; no firm D call. The CDR3 is 14 amino acids. Trimming left V 6 bases short and J 2 bases short, with 12 bases between. Germline V gene sequence: CDR1 SGHTA, CDR2 FQGNSA. The CDR3 loop reads CASSYSQHTDTQYF. Here the CDR3 DNA reads TGTGCCAGCAGTTACTCCCAGCACACAGATACGCAGTATTTT.

This clone came up a few times. Being one base from a much bigger clone, this may be a read error. The chain employs TRBV24-1 and TRBJ2-3; D is unclear. Germline CDR1 is KGHDR and CDR2 is SFDVKD. The CDR3 extends over 13 amino acids. V shed 6 bases and J shed 2 bases, with 8 bases lying between them. The CDR3 region is CATSSCYTDTQYF. Here the CDR3 DNA reads TGTGCCACCAGTTCATGTTACACAGATACGCAGTATTTT.

Note on this clone: Being one base from a much bigger clone, this may be a read error. The rearrangement uses TRBV19 and TRBJ1-2; the D gene is possibly TRBD1 (6 bases). Germline V gene lookup returns CDR1 LNHDA and CDR2 SQIVND (reference sequence). V lost 5 bases, J lost 5 bases, and 12 bases lay in between. The CDR3 runs 13 residues. The CDR3 loop is CASSPTDRYGYTF. CDR3 in DNA: TGTGCCAGTAGTCCAACGGACAGATATGGCTACACCTTC.

The chain links TRBV30 to TRBJ1-1; TRBD1 matches at 9 bases. CDR3 length: 17 amino acids. Germline CDR1 GTSNPN, CDR2 SVGIG (reference sequence). J gave up 1 base and V 2 bases, and 11 bases lay outside the gene matches. CDR3 DNA sequence: TGTGCCTGGAGTTCCTGGACAGGGGCGCAGGGGAACACTGAAGCTTTCTTT. Translated, it gives CAWSSWTGAQGNTEAFF.